The source of this T cell receptor (beta chain) is a study of blood T cells in healthy people across ages. About the study: Capture via template switching afforded approximately one barcoded beta molecule per two T cells.

There were at least 5 micrograms of total RNA extracted from every sample. A second PCR, run for about 7 to 11 cycles, used a sample-barcoded 5' primer plus a J-beta primer mix. The template-switch adaptor, which had 12 random nucleotides, put a tag on each cDNA molecule. TCRdb redid the calling of the 5' RACE reads with MiXCR, one entry per CDR3 protein. Among 600,000 to 850,000 distinct CDR3 sequences listed, roughly 25% were seen once. The CDR3 extends over 14 amino acids. Germline CDR1 MNHNY, CDR2 SVGAGI (reference sequence). Trimming removed 5 bases from V and 4 bases from J; junction bases left unmatched: 8. Remarks on this clonotype: The missing conserved phenylalanine or tryptophan at the end of this CDR3 makes a read error likely.

The same sample was also used in a study of T cells of mothers and their children. Per that paper: Per child, around 3 million TCR beta CDR3 reads were obtained, against over 8 million per mother.

Sequencing was performed on blood. The origin of this receptor is a boy younger than 18 in good health. The chain combines TRBV6-6 with TRBJ2-7; 7 bases line up with TRBD1. The CDR3 sequence: CASSQGTDRYEQYY. The CDR3 region has the DNA TGTGCCAGCAGTCAGGGGACAGACAGGTACGAGCAGTACTAC.